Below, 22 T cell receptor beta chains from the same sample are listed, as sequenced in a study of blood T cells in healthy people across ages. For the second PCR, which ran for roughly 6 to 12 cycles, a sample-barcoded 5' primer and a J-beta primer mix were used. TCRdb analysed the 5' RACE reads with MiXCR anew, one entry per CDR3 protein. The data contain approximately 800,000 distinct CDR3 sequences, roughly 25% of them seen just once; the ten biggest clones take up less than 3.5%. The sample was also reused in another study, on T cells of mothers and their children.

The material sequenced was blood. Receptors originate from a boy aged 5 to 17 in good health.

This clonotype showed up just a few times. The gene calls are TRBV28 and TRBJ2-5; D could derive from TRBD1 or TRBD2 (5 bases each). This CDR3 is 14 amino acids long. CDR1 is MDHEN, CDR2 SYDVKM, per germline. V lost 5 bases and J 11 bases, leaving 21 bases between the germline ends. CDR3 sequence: CASSPGTALGEQYF. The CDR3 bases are TGTGCCAGCAGTCCCGGGACCGCGCTGGGGGAGCAGTACTTC. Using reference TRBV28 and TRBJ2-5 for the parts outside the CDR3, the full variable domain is DVKVTQSSRYLVKRTGEKVFLECVQDMDHENMFWYRQDPGLGLRLIYFSYDVKMKEKGDIPEGYSVSREKKERFSLILESASTNQTSMYLCASSPGTALGEQYFGPGTRLLVL.

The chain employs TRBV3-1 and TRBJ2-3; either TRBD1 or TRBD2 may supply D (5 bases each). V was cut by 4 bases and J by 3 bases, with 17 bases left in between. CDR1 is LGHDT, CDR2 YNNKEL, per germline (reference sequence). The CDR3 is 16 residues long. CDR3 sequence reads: CASSRLRPEGTDTQYF. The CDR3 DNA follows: TGTGCCAGCAGCCGACTGAGACCCGAGGGGACAGATACGCAGTATTTT.

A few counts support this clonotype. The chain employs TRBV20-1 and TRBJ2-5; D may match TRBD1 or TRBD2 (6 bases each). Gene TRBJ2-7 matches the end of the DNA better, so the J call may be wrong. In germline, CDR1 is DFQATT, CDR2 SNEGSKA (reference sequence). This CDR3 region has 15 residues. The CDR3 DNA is TGCAGTGCTAGATCGGGGGACACCGACGCCTACGAGCAGTACTTC. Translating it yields CSARSGDTDAYEQYF.

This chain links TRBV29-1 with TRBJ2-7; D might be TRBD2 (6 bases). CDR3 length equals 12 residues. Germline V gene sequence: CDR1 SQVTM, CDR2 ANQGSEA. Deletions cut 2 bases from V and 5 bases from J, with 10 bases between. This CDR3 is CSVEKGGNEQYF. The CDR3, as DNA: TGCAGCGTTGAAAAGGGCGGGAACGAGCAGTACTTC.

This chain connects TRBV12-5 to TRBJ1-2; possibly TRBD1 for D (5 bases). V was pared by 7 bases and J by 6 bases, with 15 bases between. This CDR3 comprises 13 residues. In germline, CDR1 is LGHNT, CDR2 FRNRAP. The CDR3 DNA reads TGTGCTAGTGCCCTTGGCAGGGTGGATGGCTACACCTTC. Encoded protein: CASALGRVDGYTF.

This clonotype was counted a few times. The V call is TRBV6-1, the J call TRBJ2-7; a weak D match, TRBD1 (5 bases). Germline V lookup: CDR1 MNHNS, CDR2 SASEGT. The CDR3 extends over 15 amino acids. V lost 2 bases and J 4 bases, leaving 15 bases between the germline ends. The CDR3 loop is CASSELTAPWYEQYF. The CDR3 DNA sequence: TGTGCCAGCAGTGAACTGACAGCCCCCTGGTACGAGCAGTACTTC.

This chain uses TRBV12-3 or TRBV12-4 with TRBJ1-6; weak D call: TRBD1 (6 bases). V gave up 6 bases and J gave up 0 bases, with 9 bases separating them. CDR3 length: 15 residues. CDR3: CASRGHGSYNSPLHF. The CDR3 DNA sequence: TGTGCCAGCAGGGGACACGGCTCCTATAATTCACCCCTCCACTTT.

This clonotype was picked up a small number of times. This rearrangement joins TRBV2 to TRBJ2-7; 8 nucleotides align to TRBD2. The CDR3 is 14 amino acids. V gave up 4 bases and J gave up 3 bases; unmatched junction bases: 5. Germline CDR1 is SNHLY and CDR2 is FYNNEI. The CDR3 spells CASSASSGIYEQYF. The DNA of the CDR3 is TGTGCCAGCAGTGCGAGTAGCGGGATCTACGAGCAGTACTTC.

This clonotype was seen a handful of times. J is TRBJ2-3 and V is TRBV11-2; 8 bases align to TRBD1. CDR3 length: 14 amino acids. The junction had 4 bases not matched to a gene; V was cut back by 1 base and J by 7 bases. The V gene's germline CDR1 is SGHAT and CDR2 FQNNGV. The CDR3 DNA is TGTGCCAGCAGCTTAGCGACAGGGGATTATACGCAGTATTTT. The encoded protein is CASSLATGDYTQYF. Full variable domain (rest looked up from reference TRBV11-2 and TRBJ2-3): EAGVAQSPRYKIIEKRQSVAFWCNPISGHATLYWYQQILGQGPKLLIQFQNNGVVDDSQLPKDRFSAERLKGVDSTLKIQPAKLEDSAVYLCASSLATGDYTQYFGPGTRLTVL.

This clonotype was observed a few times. CDR3 bases: TGTGCCATCAGTGACCGGGCAGCGAACTATGGCTACACCTTC. It codes for CAISDRAANYGYTF. The chain carries TRBV10-3 and TRBJ1-2; D uncertain. V was shortened by 3 bases and J by 2 bases, with 10 bases between the two germline ends. CDR1 and CDR2 from the germline V gene are ENHRY and SYGVKD. The CDR3 has 14 amino acids.

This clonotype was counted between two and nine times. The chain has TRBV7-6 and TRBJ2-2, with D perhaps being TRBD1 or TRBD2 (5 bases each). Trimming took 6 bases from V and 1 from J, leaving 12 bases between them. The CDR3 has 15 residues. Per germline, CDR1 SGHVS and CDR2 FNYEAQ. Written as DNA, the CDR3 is TGTGCCAGCAGTTCCGGGACGGTGAACACCGGGGAGCTGTTTTTT. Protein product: CASSSGTVNTGELFF.

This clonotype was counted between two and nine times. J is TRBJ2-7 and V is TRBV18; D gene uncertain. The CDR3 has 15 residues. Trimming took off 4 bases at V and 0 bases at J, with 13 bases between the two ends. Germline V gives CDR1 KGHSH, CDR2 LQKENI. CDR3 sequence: CASSLDATSSYEQYF. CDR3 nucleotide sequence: TGTGCCAGCTCACTGGACGCCACGAGCTCCTACGAGCAGTACTTC.

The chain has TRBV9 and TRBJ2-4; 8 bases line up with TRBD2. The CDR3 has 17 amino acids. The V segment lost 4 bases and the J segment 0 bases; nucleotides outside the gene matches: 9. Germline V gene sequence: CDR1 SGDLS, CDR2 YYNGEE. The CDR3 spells CASSPRAGLVAKNIQYF. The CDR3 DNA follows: TGTGCCAGCAGCCCGCGGGCGGGACTAGTAGCCAAAAACATTCAGTACTTC.

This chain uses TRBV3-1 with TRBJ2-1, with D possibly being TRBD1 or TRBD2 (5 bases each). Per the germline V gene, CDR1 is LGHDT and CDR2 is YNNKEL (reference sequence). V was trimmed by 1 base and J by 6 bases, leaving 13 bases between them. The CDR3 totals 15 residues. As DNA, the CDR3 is TGTGCCAGCAGCCAAGGAGGGACGATCCTCAATGAGCAGTTCTTC. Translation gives CASSQGGTILNEQFF.

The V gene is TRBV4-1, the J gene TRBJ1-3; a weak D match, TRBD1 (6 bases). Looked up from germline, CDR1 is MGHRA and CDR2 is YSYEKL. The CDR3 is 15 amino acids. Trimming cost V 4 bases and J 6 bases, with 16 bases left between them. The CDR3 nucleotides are TGCGCCAGCAGCCCTAGGACAGAGGGAGTAAACACCATATATTTT. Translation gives CASSPRTEGVNTIYF.

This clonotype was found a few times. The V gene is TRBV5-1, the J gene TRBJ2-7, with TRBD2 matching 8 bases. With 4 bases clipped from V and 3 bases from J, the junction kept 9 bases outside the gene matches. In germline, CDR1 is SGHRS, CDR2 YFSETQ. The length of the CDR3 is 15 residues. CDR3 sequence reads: CASSPTSVGVYEQYF. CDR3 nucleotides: TGCGCCAGCAGCCCGACTAGCGTTGGGGTCTACGAGCAGTACTTC.

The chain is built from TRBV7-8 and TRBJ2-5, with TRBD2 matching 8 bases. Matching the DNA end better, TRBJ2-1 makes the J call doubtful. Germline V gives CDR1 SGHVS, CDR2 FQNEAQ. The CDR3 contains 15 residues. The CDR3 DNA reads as TGTGCCAGCAGCCCGGGGGGGGGTTCCAGAAATGAGCAGTTCTTC. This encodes CASSPGGGSRNEQFF.

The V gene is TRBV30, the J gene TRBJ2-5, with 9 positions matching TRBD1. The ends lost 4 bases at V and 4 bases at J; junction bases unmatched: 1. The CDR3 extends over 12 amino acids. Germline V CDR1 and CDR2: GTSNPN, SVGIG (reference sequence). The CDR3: CAWMDRGETQYF. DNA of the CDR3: TGTGCCTGGATGGACAGGGGAGAGACCCAGTACTTC.

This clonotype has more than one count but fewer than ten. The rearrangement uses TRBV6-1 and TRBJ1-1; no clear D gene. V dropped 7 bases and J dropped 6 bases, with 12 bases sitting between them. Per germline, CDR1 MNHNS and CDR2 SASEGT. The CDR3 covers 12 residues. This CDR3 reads CASTPRWSEAFF. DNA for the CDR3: TGTGCCAGCACCCCACGGTGGTCTGAAGCTTTCTTT.

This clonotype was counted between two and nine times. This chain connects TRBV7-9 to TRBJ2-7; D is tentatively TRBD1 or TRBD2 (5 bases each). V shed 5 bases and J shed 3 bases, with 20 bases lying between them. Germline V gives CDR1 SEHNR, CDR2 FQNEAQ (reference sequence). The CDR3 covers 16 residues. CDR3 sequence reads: CASSRTMGVRDYEQYF. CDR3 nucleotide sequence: TGTGCCAGCAGCCGGACAATGGGGGTAAGGGACTACGAGCAGTACTTC.

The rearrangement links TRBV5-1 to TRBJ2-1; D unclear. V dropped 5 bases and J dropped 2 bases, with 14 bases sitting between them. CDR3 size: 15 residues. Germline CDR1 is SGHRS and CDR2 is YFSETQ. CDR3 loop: CASSQGPTTYNEQFF. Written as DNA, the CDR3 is TGCGCCAGCAGTCAAGGGCCCACCACCTACAATGAGCAGTTCTTC. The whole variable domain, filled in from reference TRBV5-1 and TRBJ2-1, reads KAGVTQTPRYLIKTRGQQVTLSCSPISGHRSVSWYQQTPGQGLQFLFEYFSETQRNKGNFPGRFSGRQFSNSRSEMNVSTLELGDSALYLCASSQGPTTYNEQFFGPGTRLTVL.

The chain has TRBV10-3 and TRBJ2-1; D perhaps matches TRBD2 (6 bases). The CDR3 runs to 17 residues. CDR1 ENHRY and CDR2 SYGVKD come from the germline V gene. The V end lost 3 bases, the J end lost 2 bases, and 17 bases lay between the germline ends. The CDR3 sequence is CAISESGGAQPYNEQFF. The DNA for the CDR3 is TGTGCCATCAGTGAAAGCGGAGGGGCCCAGCCCTACAATGAGCAGTTCTTC.